These 15 T cell receptor beta chains were all obtained from the same sample, sequenced in a study of shared clonotypes between healthy human individuals. TCRdb's table, derived via immunoSEQ multiplex PCR, lists solely in-frame clones and lacks some. The sample records around 320,000 clones, 80% to 90% being singletons. Material for sequencing was memory CD8+ T cells sorted from blood. The subset: CD45RO+ cells pooled with CCR7-negative TemRA cells. All receptors derive from a man aged 18 to 30 in good health.

The V gene is TRBV27, the J gene TRBJ2-5, with a weak D call TRBD2 (5 bases). CDR1 and CDR2 (germline): MNHEY, SMNVEV (reference sequence). The V end lost 2 bases, the J end lost 1 base, and 14 bases lay between the germline ends. The CDR3 covers 16 residues. The DNA of the CDR3 is TGTGCCAGCAGTTTAACCCCTCCGGCGGGCCAAGAGACCCAGTACTTC. This translates into CASSLTPPAGQETQYF.

The chain employs TRBV4-3 and TRBJ1-1; D uncertain. V dropped 3 bases and J dropped 5 bases, with 10 bases sitting between them. The germline V gene encodes CDR1 LGHNA and CDR2 YSLEER. The CDR3 length is 13 residues. CDR3 sequence: CASSQWKETEAFF. The CDR3 DNA reads TGCGCCAGCAGCCAGTGGAAGGAAACTGAAGCTTTCTTT.

The chain links TRBV25-1 to TRBJ2-7; either TRBD1 or TRBD2 may supply D (5 bases each). The CDR3 totals 14 residues. Trimming removed 0 bases from V and 2 bases from J, with 8 bases in between. CDR1 and CDR2 from the germline V gene are MGHDK and SYGVNS. Here the CDR3 DNA reads TGTGCCAGCAGTGAATATGGGACGGCCTACGAGCAGTACTTC. This codes for CASSEYGTAYEQYF.

The CDR3 coding sequence is TGTGCCAGCAGCCAAGTGGCAGCCACATGGGGCGAGCAGTACTTC. Protein product: CASSQVAATWGEQYF. The rearrangement uses TRBV14 and TRBJ2-7; no definite D call. The length of the CDR3 is 15 residues. Germline CDR1 reads SGHDN; CDR2 reads FVKESK. V shed 1 base and J shed 6 bases, with 16 bases lying between them.

This clone was recorded once. The chain has TRBV6-1 and TRBJ1-6; 7 nucleotides agree with TRBD1. The CDR3 has 15 amino acids. Losses at the gene ends were 3 bases for V and 7 bases for J; bases not matched to a gene: 6. The germline CDR1 and CDR2 sequences are MNHNS and SASEGT. For the CDR3, the DNA is TGTGCCAGCAGTGATAACAGGGGTCGGAATTCACCCCTCCACTTT. Translated, it gives CASSDNRGRNSPLHF.

V is TRBV19 and J is TRBJ1-5; 7 bases line up with TRBD1. The ends lost 7 bases at V and 9 bases at J; junction bases unmatched: 12. The CDR3 covers 14 residues. Germline CDR1 LNHDA, CDR2 SQIVND (reference sequence). The CDR3 DNA reads TGTGCCAGTAATCCCGGGACAGCGTTAGGGCCCCAGCATTTT. Its translation is CASNPGTALGPQHF.

The gene calls are TRBV4-1 and TRBJ2-1; D is unresolved. Trimming left V 2 bases short and J 6 bases short, with 5 bases between. Looked up from germline, CDR1 is MGHRA and CDR2 is YSYEKL. The CDR3 totals 12 residues. CDR3 sequence (DNA): TGCGCCAGCAGCCAACCCTCCAATGAGCAGTTCTTC. This gives the protein CASSQPSNEQFF.

The chain combines TRBV7-9 with TRBJ2-3; 9 bases are a match to TRBD2. Germline assignment: CDR1 SEHNR and CDR2 FQNEAQ (reference sequence). The CDR3 is made up of 15 amino acids. J lost 4 bases, V lost 2 bases, and 4 bases had no gene match. The CDR3, as DNA: TGTGCCAGCAGCTTATTAGCGGGAGTGGCAGATACGCAGTATTTT. It yields the protein CASSLLAGVADTQYF. Looking up the rest from reference TRBV7-9 and TRBJ2-3 gives the full variable domain: DTGVSQNPRHKITKRGQNVTFRCDPISEHNRLYWYRQTLGQGPEFLTYFQNEAQLEKSRLLSDRFSAERPKGSFSTLEIQRTEQGDSAMYLCASSLLAGVADTQYFGPGTRLTVL.

The chain carries TRBV4-1 and TRBJ1-5; D is unclear. The germline CDR1 and CDR2 sequences are MGHRA and YSYEKL. The CDR3 loop spans 15 amino acids. V lost 4 bases, J lost 2 bases, and 12 bases lay in between. In DNA, the CDR3 is TGCGCCAGCAGCCCTGAGGGCGGTGGCAATCAGCCCCAGCATTTT. Translating it yields CASSPEGGGNQPQHF.

The chain combines TRBV7-9 with TRBJ2-3; 12 bases map to TRBD2. V gave up 5 bases and J gave up 0 bases; unmatched junction bases: 12. Germline V gene lookup returns CDR1 SEHNR and CDR2 FQNEAQ (reference sequence). This CDR3 comprises 19 residues. CDR3 sequence (DNA): TGTGCCAGCAGCCCGACGATACTAGCGGGAGGTACTAGCACAGATACGCAGTATTTT. Amino acid sequence: CASSPTILAGGTSTDTQYF.

The rearrangement joins TRBV5-8 to TRBJ2-7; maybe TRBD1 (5 bases). V lost 5 bases and J 0 bases, leaving 9 bases between the germline ends. Germline assignment: CDR1 SGHTS and CDR2 YDEGEE. The CDR3 sequence is 13 residues long. The CDR3 is CASRQGDSYEQYF. CDR3 coding DNA: TGTGCCAGCAGGCAGGGCGACTCCTACGAGCAGTACTTC. Combining the CDR3 with reference TRBV5-8 and TRBJ2-7 gives the whole variable domain EAGVTQSPTHLIKTRGQQATLRCSPISGHTSVYWYQQALGLGLQFLLWYDEGEERNRGNFPPRFSGRQFPNYSSELNVNALELEDSALYLCASRQGDSYEQYFGPGTRLTVT.

The V and J genes are TRBV4-3 and TRBJ1-3; 8 bases align to TRBD1. Trimming removed 4 bases from V and 0 bases from J; junction bases left unmatched: 2. The length of the CDR3 is 15 residues. Germline V gene lookup returns CDR1 LGHNA and CDR2 YSLEER. In DNA form, the CDR3 reads TGCGCCAGCAGCCCAGGGACAGGCTCTGGAAACACCATATATTTT. Amino acids: CASSPGTGSGNTIYF.

CDR3 region: CASSVQGLVPPDTQYF. The CDR3 nucleotides read TGTGCCAGCAGCGTACAGGGACTGGTACCACCAGATACGCAGTATTTT. The chain is built from TRBV9 and TRBJ2-3; a weak D match, TRBD2 (6 bases). Germline V gene sequence: CDR1 SGDLS, CDR2 YYNGEE. This CDR3 has 16 residues. The ends were cut back, 1 base at V and 4 bases at J, with 16 bases in the middle.

The chain recombines TRBV29-1 with TRBJ2-7, with 13 bases lining up with TRBD2. The CDR3 runs to 15 residues. Germline CDR1 SQVTM, CDR2 ANQGSEA. J gave up 0 bases and V 5 bases, and 4 bases lay outside the gene matches. For the CDR3, the DNA is TGCAGCGTTAAAGGGACTAGCGGGGTCTCCTACGAGCAGTACTTC. Its protein is CSVKGTSGVSYEQYF.

V and J are TRBV7-9 and TRBJ1-1; 7 bases are a match to TRBD1. With V trimmed by 4 bases and J by 5 bases, 7 bases remained unmatched. CDR1 and CDR2 from the germline V gene are SEHNR and FQNEAQ (reference sequence). The CDR3 contains 14 residues. The CDR3 DNA is TGTGCCAGCAGCTCATCAGGGGGAAGAACTGAAGCTTTCTTT. Protein: CASSSSGGRTEAFF.